The TCR beta chain described here comes from a study of shared clonotypes between healthy human individuals. Across the whole study: Donor ages ranged 18 to 49 years: a couple of women, three men.

Sequencing was at deep level. Genomic DNA per cell subset filled all wells of several immunoSEQ plates. Only in-frame clones appear in the TCRdb table, and some are missing; sequencing was by immunoSEQ multiplex PCR. This sample has about 330,000 clones, with more than 75% found just once. This CDR3 has 16 residues. Germline CDR1 SGHAT, CDR2 FQDESV (reference sequence). V lost 5 bases, J lost 1 base, and 18 bases lay in between. Sequencing was done on a sample of memory CD8+ T cells sorted from blood. Subset here: CD45RO+ cells pooled with CCR7-negative TemRA cells. This TCR came from a young man in good health. The V gene is TRBV11-1, the J gene TRBJ2-7; D possibly matches TRBD1 or TRBD2 (5 bases each). The CDR3 region has the DNA TGTGCCAGCAGCAACGAAGAGATGGGGGTATCCTACGAGCAGTACTTC. Protein: CASSNEEMGVSYEQYF.